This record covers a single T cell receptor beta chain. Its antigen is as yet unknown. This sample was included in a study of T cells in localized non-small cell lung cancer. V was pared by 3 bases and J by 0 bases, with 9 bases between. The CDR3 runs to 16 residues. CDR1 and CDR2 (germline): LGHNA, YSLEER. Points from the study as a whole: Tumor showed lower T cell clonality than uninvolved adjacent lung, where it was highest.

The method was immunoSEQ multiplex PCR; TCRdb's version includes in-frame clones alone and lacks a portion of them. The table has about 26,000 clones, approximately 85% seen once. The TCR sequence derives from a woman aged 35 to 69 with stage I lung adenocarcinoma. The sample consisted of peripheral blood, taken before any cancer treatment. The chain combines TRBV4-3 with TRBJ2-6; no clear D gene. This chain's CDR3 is CASSQGYFSGANVLTF. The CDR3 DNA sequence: TGCGCCAGCAGCCAGGGCTATTTCTCTGGGGCCAACGTCCTGACTTTC.